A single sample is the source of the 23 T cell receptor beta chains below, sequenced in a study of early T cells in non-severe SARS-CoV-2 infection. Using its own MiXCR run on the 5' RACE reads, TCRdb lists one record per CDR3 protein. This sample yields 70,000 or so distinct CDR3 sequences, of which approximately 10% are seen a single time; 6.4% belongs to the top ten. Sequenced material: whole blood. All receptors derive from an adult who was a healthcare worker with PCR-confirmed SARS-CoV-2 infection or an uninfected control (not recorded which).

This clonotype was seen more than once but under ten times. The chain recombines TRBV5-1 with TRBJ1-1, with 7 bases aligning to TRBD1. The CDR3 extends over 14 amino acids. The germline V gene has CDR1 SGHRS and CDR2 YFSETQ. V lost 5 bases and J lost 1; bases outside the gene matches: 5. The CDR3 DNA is TGCGCCAGCAGTAGGGGGCCGGGGAACACTGAAGCTTTCTTT. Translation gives CASSRGPGNTEAFF.

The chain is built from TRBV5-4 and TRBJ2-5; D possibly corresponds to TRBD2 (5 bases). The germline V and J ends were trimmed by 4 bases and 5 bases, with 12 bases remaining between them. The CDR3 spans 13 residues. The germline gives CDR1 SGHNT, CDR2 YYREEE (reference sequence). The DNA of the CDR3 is TGTGCCAGCAGCCGGGAAGCGGCGGAGACCCAGTACTTC. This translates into CASSREAAETQYF.

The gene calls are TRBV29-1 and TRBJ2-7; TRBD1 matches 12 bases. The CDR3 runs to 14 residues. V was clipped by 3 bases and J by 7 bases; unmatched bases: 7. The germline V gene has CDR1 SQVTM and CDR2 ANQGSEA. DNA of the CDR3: TGCAGCGTTGAGTATGGGACAGGGGGCAGGGAGCAGTACTTC. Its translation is CSVEYGTGGREQYF.

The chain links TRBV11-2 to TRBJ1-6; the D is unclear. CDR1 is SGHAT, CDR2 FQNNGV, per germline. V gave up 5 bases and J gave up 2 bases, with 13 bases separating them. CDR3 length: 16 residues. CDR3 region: CASSRPGGTYNSPLHF. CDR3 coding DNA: TGTGCCAGCAGCCGTCCGGGAGGGACCTATAATTCACCCCTCCACTTT.

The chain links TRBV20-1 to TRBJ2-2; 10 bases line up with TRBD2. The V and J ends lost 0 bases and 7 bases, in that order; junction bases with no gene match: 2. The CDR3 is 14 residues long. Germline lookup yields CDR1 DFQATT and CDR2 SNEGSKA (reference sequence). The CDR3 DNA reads TGCAGTGCTAGAGATCAGCGGGAGGGCGGGGAGCTGTTTTTT. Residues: CSARDQREGGELFF.

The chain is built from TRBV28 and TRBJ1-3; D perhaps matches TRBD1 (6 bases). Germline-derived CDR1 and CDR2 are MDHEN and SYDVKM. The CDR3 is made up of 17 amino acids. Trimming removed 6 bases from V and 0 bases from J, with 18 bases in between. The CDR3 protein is CASSPTRQGNSGNTIYF. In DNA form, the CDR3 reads TGTGCCAGCAGCCCAACCCGCCAGGGGAACTCTGGAAACACCATATATTTT.

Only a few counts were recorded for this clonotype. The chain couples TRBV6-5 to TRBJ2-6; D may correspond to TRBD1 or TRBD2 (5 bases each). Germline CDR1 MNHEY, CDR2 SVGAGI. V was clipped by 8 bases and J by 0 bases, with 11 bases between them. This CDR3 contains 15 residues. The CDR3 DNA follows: TGTGCCAGCGGGACGACCAACTCTGGGGCCAACGTCCTGACTTTC. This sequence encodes CASGTTNSGANVLTF.

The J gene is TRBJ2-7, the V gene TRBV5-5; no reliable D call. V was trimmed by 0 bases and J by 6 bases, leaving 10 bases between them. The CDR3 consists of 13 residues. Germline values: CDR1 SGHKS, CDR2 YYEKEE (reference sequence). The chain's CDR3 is CASSLDRWLEQYF. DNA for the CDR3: TGTGCCAGCAGCTTGGATCGCTGGCTCGAGCAGTACTTC.

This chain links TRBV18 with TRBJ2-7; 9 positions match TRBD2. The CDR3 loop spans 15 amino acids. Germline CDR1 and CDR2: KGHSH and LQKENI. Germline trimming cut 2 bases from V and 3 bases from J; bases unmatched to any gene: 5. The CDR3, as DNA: TGTGCCAGCTCACCAAGGCTAGCGGGGAGCTACGAGCAGTACTTC. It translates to CASSPRLAGSYEQYF.

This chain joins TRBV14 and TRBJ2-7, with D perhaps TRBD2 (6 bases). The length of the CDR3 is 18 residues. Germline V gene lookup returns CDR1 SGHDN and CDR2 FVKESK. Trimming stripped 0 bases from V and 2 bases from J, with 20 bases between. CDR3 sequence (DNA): TGTGCCAGCAGCCAAGATGGGGATCGTCTAGCGAGTACCTACGAGCAGTACTTC. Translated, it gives CASSQDGDRLASTYEQYF.

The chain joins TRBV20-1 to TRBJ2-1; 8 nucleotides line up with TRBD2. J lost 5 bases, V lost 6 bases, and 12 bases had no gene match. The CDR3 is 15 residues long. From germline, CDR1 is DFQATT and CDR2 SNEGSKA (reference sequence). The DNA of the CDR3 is TGCAGTGCCGAGGGAAGGACTAGCAGTCACAATGAGCAGTTCTTC. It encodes CSAEGRTSSHNEQFF.

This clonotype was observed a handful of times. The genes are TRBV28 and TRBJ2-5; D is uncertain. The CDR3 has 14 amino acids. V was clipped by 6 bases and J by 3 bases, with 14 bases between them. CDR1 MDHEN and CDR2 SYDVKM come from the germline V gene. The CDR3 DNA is TGTGCCAGCAGATCTCCGTTGACGGAAGAGACCCAGTACTTC. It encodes CASRSPLTEETQYF.

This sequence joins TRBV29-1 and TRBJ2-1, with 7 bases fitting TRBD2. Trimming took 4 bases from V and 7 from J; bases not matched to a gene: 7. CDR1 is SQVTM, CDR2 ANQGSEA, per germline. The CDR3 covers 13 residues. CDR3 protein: CSVVHGTINEQFF. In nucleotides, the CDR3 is TGCAGCGTTGTGCACGGGACTATAAATGAGCAGTTCTTC.

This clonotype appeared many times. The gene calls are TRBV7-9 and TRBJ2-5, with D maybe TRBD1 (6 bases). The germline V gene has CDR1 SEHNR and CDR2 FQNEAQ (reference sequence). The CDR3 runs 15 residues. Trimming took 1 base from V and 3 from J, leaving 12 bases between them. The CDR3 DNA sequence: TGTGCCAGCAGCTTAGTCACGGGACACAAAGAGACCCAGTACTTC. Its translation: CASSLVTGHKETQYF.

The DNA of the CDR3 is TGTGCCAGCAGCTTAGCGCCCAGCGGAGGGACCTACGAGCAGTACTTC. This codes for CASSLAPSGGTYEQYF. This chain uses TRBV7-2 with TRBJ2-7; perhaps TRBD2 as D (6 bases). Trimming left V 0 bases short and J 2 bases short, with 14 bases between. CDR1 is SGHTA and CDR2 is FQGNSA in the germline V gene. CDR3 length equals 16 residues. Drawing the rest from reference TRBV7-2 and TRBJ2-7, the complete variable domain is GAGVSQSPSNKVTEKGKDVELRCDPISGHTALYWYRQSLGQGLEFLIYFQGNSAPDKSGLPSDRFSAERTGGSVSTLTIQRTQQEDSAVYLCASSLAPSGGTYEQYFGPGTRLTVT.

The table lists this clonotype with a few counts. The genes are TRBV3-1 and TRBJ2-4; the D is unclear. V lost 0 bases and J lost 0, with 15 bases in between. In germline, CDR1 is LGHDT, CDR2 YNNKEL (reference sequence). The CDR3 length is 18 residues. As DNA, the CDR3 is TGTGCCAGCAGCCAAGATGGTGTAGCCCTGGTAGCCAAAAACATTCAGTACTTC. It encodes CASSQDGVALVAKNIQYF.

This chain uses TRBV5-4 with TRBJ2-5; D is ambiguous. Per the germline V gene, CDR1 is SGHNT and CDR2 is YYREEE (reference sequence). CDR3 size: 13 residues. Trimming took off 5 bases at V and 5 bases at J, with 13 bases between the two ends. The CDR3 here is CASRWPDTETQYF. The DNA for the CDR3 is TGTGCCAGCAGGTGGCCCGACACCGAGACCCAGTACTTC.

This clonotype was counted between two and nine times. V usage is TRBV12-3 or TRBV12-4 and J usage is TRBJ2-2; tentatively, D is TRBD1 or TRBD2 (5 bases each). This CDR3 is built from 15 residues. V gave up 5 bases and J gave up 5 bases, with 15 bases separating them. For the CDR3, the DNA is TGTGCCAGCAGTCACAAGGGACGGCGGACCGGGGAGCTGTTTTTT. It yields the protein CASSHKGRRTGELFF.

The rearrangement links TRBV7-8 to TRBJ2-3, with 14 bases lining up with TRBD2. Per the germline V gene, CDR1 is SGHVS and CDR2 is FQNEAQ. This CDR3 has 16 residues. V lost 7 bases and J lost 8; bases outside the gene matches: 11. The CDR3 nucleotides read TGTGCCAGCAACCGAAATCCGACTAGCGGGGGGGTTACGCAGTATTTT. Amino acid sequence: CASNRNPTSGGVTQYF.

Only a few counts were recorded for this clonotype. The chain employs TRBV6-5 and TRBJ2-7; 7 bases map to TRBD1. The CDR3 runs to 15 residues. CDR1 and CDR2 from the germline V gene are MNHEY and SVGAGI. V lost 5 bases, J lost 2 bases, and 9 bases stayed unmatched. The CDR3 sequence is CASSRTGTETYEQYF. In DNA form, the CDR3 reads TGTGCCAGCAGTCGAACCGGGACAGAGACCTACGAGCAGTACTTC.

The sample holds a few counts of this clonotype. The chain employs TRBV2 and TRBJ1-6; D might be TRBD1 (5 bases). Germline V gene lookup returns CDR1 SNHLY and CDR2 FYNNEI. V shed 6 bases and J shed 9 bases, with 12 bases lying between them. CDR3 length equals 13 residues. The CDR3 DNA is TGTGCCAGCAGCGGCGAGGGGAGTTCACCCCTCCACTTT. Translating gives CASSGEGSSPLHF. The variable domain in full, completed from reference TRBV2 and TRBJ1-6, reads EPEVTQTPSHQVTQMGQEVILRCVPISNHLYFYWYRQILGQKVEFLVSFYNNEISEKSEIFDDQFSVERPDGSNFTLKIRSTKLEDSAMYFCASSGEGSSPLHFGNGTRLTVT.

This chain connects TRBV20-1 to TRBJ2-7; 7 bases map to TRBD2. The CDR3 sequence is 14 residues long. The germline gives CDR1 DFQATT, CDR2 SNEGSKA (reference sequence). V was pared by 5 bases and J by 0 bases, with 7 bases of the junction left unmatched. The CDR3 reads CSAALAVHSYEQYF. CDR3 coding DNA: TGCAGTGCTGCCCTAGCGGTACACTCCTACGAGCAGTACTTC.

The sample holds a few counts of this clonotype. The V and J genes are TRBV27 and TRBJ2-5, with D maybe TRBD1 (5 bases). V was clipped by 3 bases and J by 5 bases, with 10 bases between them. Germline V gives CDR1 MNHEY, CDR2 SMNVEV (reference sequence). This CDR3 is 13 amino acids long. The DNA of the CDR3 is TGTGCCAGCAGTTTTACAGGAATTGAGACCCAGTACTTC. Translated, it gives CASSFTGIETQYF.